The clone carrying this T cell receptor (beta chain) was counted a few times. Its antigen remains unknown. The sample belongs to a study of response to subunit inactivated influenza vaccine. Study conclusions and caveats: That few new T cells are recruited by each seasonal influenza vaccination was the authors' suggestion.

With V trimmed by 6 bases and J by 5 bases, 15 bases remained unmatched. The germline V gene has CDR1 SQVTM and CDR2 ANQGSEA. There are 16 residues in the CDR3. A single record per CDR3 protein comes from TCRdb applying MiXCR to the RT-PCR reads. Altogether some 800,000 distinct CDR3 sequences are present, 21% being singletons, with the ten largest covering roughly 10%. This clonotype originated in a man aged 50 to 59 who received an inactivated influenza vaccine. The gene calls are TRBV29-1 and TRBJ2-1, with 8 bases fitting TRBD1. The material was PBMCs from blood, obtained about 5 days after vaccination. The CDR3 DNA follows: TGCAGCGTGCCCGGACAGGGCTCCATTTTCCACAATGAGCAGTTCTTC. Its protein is CSVPGQGSIFHNEQFF.